The next 21 T cell receptor beta chains were all read from a single sample in a study of CD8 T cells in ankylosing spondylitis. MiXCR, run by TCRdb on the 5' RACE reads, gives a single entry per CDR3 protein. The sample has some 150,000 distinct CDR3 sequences, more than 40% seen once. The source material was synovial fluid, either unsorted or a sorted T cell fraction (not recorded which). These receptors originate from a male donor with ankylosing spondylitis.

This chain connects TRBV12-3 or TRBV12-4 to TRBJ1-2; 8 nucleotides align to TRBD1. The CDR3 is 14 amino acids. The V gene end was trimmed by 4 bases and the J gene end by 4 bases; junction bases not matched to a gene: 5. CDR3 in amino acids: CASSSRTGSYGYTF. DNA for the CDR3: TGTGCCAGCAGTTCCCGGACAGGGTCCTATGGCTACACCTTC.

The chain has TRBV7-9 and TRBJ2-7; the match to TRBD2 covers 7 bases. The V gene's germline CDR1 is SEHNR and CDR2 FQNEAQ (reference sequence). This CDR3 has 14 residues. Unmatched junction bases numbered 6, after V lost 2 bases and J lost 5 bases. The CDR3 region is CASSLSSGEDEQYF. CDR3 in DNA: TGTGCCAGCAGCTTATCTAGCGGCGAGGACGAGCAGTACTTC.

This sequence joins TRBV29-1 and TRBJ2-1; the match to TRBD2 covers 12 bases. Germline trimming cut 6 bases from V and 4 bases from J; bases unmatched to any gene: 4. Germline assignment: CDR1 SQVTM and CDR2 ANQGSEA. This CDR3 has 14 amino acids. The CDR3 DNA reads TGCAGCGTGACTAGCGGGAGTCATTACAATGAGCAGTTCTTC. This gives the protein CSVTSGSHYNEQFF.

This clonotype occurred a few times. The gene calls are TRBV4-1 and TRBJ2-7; 10 bases agree with TRBD2. Germline-derived CDR1 and CDR2 are MGHRA and YSYEKL. CDR3 size: 17 residues. Trimming took 0 bases from V and 4 from J; bases not matched to a gene: 9. The CDR3 loop is CASSQEGGTSARYEQYF. As DNA, the CDR3 is TGCGCCAGCAGCCAAGAAGGGGGGACTAGCGCACGGTACGAGCAGTACTTC.

This clonotype occurred a few times. This chain links TRBV27 with TRBJ2-1; a weak D match, TRBD2 (5 bases). Germline values: CDR1 MNHEY, CDR2 SMNVEV (reference sequence). The CDR3 runs 16 residues. V was cut by 0 bases and J by 3 bases, with 12 bases left in between. The CDR3 loop reads CASSLSWSRGYNEQFF. The CDR3 nucleotides are TGTGCCAGCAGTTTATCGTGGTCCCGGGGCTACAATGAGCAGTTCTTC.

As regards this clonotype: It is likely a read error, because the conserved phenylalanine at the end of the CDR3 is missing. This sequence joins TRBV5-1 and TRBJ2-1, with D perhaps TRBD2 (6 bases). The CDR3 is made up of 15 amino acids. Germline V gene lookup returns CDR1 SGHRS and CDR2 YFSETQ. V shed 0 bases and J shed 7 bases, with 14 bases lying between them. In DNA form, the CDR3 reads TGCGCCAGCAGCTTGGGTACGGGAGAAGGGAATGAGCAGTTCCTC. This encodes CASSLGTGEGNEQFL.

The chain employs TRBV4-1 and TRBJ1-5, with D uncertain. V was pared by 1 base and J by 0 bases, with 10 bases between. Per the germline V gene, CDR1 is MGHRA and CDR2 is YSYEKL. CDR3 length: 16 amino acids. In DNA form, the CDR3 reads TGCGCCAGCAGCCAAGTGGAGGGCATTAGCAATCAGCCCCAGCATTTT. Encoded protein: CASSQVEGISNQPQHF.

The chain carries TRBV12-3 or TRBV12-4 and TRBJ2-7; no clear D gene. The CDR3 totals 11 residues. Deletions cut 4 bases from V and 7 bases from J, with 8 bases between. The CDR3 is CASSWLGEQYF. The CDR3 region has the DNA TGTGCCAGCAGTTGGCTTGGAGAGCAGTACTTC.

The sample holds many counts of this clonotype. The rearrangement joins TRBV7-9 to TRBJ2-1; tentatively, D is TRBD1 or TRBD2 (5 bases each). V shed 3 bases and J shed 5 bases, with 14 bases lying between them. There are 15 residues in the CDR3. CDR1 and CDR2 (germline): SEHNR, FQNEAQ (reference sequence). For the CDR3, the DNA is TGTGCCAGCAGCTTTGTTGGGTTGGGGGACAATGAGCAGTTCTTC. Its protein product is CASSFVGLGDNEQFF. The full variable domain, in which reference TRBV7-9 and TRBJ2-1 provide the parts outside the CDR3, is DTGVSQNPRHKITKRGQNVTFRCDPISEHNRLYWYRQTLGQGPEFLTYFQNEAQLEKSRLLSDRFSAERPKGSFSTLEIQRTEQGDSAMYLCASSFVGLGDNEQFFGPGTRLTVL.

This clonotype occurred a few times. This chain joins TRBV12-3 or TRBV12-4 and TRBJ1-1; possibly TRBD1 for D (6 bases). This CDR3 region has 15 residues. V was cut by 7 bases and J by 1 base, with 16 bases left in between. CDR3 in amino acids: CASNPTGRSNTEAFF. The CDR3 DNA follows: TGTGCCAGCAACCCAACAGGGAGGTCGAACACTGAAGCTTTCTTT.

V gene TRBV27 combines with J gene TRBJ2-7; D gene uncertain. In germline, CDR1 is MNHEY, CDR2 SMNVEV (reference sequence). CDR3 length: 14 residues. Between the trimmed V and J ends, which lost 2 bases and 2 bases, there was a span of 10 bases. The CDR3 coding sequence is TGTGCCAGCAGTTTAGAGCCGAGGACCTACGAGCAGTACTTC. Its protein is CASSLEPRTYEQYF.

J is TRBJ2-2 and V is TRBV30, with a tentative D call TRBD2 (5 bases). CDR3 length equals 14 residues. Germline assignment: CDR1 GTSNPN and CDR2 SVGIG (reference sequence). Trimming pared 0 bases from V and 6 bases from J, leaving 11 bases between. CDR3 sequence (DNA): TGTGCCTGGAGTGTATTGGGCGGGCCCGGGGAGCTGTTTTTT. Amino acid sequence: CAWSVLGGPGELFF. The variable domain in full, with the rest retrieved from reference TRBV30 and TRBJ2-2, is SQTIHQWPATLVQPVGSPLSLECTVEGTSNPNLYWYRQAAGRGLQLLFYSVGIGQISSEVPQNLSASRPQDRQFILSSKKLLLSDSGFYLCAWSVLGGPGELFFGEGSRLTVL.

This chain links TRBV7-8 with TRBJ1-1; a possible D gene is TRBD1 (5 bases). Trimming pared 1 base from V and 6 bases from J, leaving 12 bases between. This CDR3 is 14 amino acids long. Germline V gene lookup returns CDR1 SGHVS and CDR2 FQNEAQ. The CDR3 DNA follows: TGTGCCAGCAGCTTAGTAGCAGGGTACCCTGAAGCTTTCTTT. Amino acid sequence: CASSLVAGYPEAFF. Full variable domain (rest looked up from reference TRBV7-8 and TRBJ1-1): GAGVSQSPRYKVAKRGQDVALRCDPISGHVSLFWYQQALGQGPEFLTYFQNEAQLDKSGLPSDRFFAERPEGSVSTLKIQRTQQEDSAVYLCASSLVAGYPEAFFGQGTRLTVV.

This clonotype was counted only a few times. This chain connects TRBV28 to TRBJ2-2; TRBD2 matches 10 bases. J lost 5 bases, V lost 2 bases, and 5 bases had no gene match. Per the germline V gene, CDR1 is MDHEN and CDR2 is SYDVKM. The CDR3 is 16 amino acids. The CDR3 reads CASSLLGLAQTGELFF. The CDR3 DNA is TGTGCCAGCAGTTTACTGGGACTAGCGCAAACCGGGGAGCTGTTTTTT.

The chain has TRBV21-1 and TRBJ2-3; no check of the table's D call, TRBD1, against the DNA was made. TRBV21-1 is a pseudogene locus. The CDR3 loop spans 15 amino acids. Here the CDR3 DNA reads TGTGCCAGCAGCAATCACAGGGGGTTAACAGATACGCAGTATTTT. Protein product: CASSNHRGLTDTQYF.

This clonotype was detected ten times or more. The chain carries TRBV20-1 and TRBJ2-1, with 7 nucleotides matching TRBD2. V gave up 7 bases and J gave up 6 bases; unmatched junction bases: 12. The germline gives CDR1 DFQATT, CDR2 SNEGSKA (reference sequence). The CDR3 spans 14 residues. In nucleotides, the CDR3 is TGCAGTGTCAGCCCCAGGCGGGAGATCAATGAGCAGTTCTTC. This translates into CSVSPRREINEQFF.

The table lists this clonotype with a few counts. This chain connects TRBV12-5 to TRBJ2-1, with TRBD2 identical over 7 bases. Germline CDR1 LGHNT, CDR2 FRNRAP. CDR3 size: 19 residues. V shed 1 base, J shed 4 bases, and the junction held 16 bases outside the gene matches. The CDR3 protein is CASGLDKDFYRGVYNEQFF. The DNA of the CDR3 is TGTGCTAGTGGTTTGGATAAAGACTTCTACCGGGGGGTGTACAATGAGCAGTTCTTC.

The chain uses TRBV12-3 or TRBV12-4 and TRBJ1-3; possible D gene TRBD1, 6 bases. This CDR3 region has 14 residues. The V gene lost 10 bases and the J gene lost 5 bases, with 18 bases spanning the gap. CDR3 coding DNA: TGTGCCATCTCCGAAGGGGGTGGGCGAAACACCATATATTTT. Translated, it gives CAISEGGGRNTIYF.

The rearrangement joins TRBV7-6 to TRBJ1-5; a possible D gene is TRBD1 (5 bases). V was trimmed by 3 bases and J by 6 bases, leaving 9 bases between them. Germline V CDR1 and CDR2: SGHVS, FNYEAQ. This CDR3 spans 13 amino acids. In DNA, the CDR3 is TGTGCCAGCAGCTTGGTAAGGGGTCAGCCCCAGCATTTT. It is translated as CASSLVRGQPQHF. The full variable domain, completed using reference TRBV7-6 and TRBJ1-5, is GAGVSQSPRYKVTKRGQDVALRCDPISGHVSLYWYRQALGQGPEFLTYFNYEAQQDKSGLPNDRFSAERPEGSISTLTIQRTEQRDSAMYRCASSLVRGQPQHFGDGTRLSIL.

This clonotype was picked up a small number of times. The chain combines TRBV27 with TRBJ1-4, with 7 positions matching TRBD1. Germline assignment: CDR1 MNHEY and CDR2 SMNVEV (reference sequence). The CDR3 length is 14 residues. V lost 3 bases and J lost 4; bases outside the gene matches: 2. The CDR3 is CASSFYRGNEKLFF. The CDR3 nucleotides are TGTGCCAGCAGTTTTTACAGGGGTAATGAAAAACTGTTTTTT.

The rearrangement uses TRBV11-1 and TRBJ1-5; the match to TRBD1 covers 11 bases. The CDR3 consists of 18 residues. V shed 5 bases and J 0 bases; nucleotides not matched to a gene: 9. The germline gives CDR1 SGHAT, CDR2 FQDESV (reference sequence). The CDR3 region is CASSAGQGASSSNQPQHF. CDR3 nucleotide sequence: TGTGCCAGCAGCGCCGGACAGGGGGCGAGTAGTAGCAATCAGCCCCAGCATTTT.